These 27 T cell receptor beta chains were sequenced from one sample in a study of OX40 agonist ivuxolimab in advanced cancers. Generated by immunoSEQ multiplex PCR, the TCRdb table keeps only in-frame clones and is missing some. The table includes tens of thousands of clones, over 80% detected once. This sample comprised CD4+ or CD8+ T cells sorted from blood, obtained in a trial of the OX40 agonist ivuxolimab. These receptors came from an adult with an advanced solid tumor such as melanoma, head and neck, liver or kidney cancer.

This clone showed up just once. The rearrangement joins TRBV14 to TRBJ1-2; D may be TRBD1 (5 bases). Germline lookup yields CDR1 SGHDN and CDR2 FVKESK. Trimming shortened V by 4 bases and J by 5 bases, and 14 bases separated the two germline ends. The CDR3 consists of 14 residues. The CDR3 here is CASSPSGLLYGYTF. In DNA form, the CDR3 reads TGTGCCAGCAGCCCCTCAGGGCTACTTTATGGCTACACCTTC.

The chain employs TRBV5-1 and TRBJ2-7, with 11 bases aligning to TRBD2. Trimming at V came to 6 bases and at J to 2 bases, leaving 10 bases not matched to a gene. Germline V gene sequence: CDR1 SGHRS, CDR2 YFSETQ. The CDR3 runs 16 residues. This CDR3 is CASTLGLAGGTYEQYF. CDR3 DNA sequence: TGCGCCAGCACCCTAGGGCTAGCGGGGGGAACCTACGAGCAGTACTTC.

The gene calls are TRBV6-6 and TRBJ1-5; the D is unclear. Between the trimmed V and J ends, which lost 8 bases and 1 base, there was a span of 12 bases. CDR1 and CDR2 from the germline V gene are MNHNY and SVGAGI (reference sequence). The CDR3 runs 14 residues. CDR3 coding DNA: TGTGCCAGCCTACTTGGGTTAAGCAATCAGCCCCAGCATTTT. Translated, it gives CASLLGLSNQPQHF.

CDR3 sequence reads: CASSLVASQGVYEQYF. The CDR3 region has the DNA TGTGCCAGCAGTTTAGTGGCCTCACAAGGGGTCTACGAGCAGTACTTC. This chain joins TRBV28 and TRBJ2-7, with D possibly TRBD1 on 5 matching bases. Germline V lookup: CDR1 MDHEN, CDR2 SYDVKM. V shed 2 bases and J shed 3 bases, with 17 bases lying between them. The CDR3 contains 16 residues.

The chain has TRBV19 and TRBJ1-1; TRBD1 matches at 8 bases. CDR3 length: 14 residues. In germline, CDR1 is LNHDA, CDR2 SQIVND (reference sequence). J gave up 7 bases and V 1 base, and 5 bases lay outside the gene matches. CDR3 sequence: CASSIVTGGIEAFF. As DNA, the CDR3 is TGTGCCAGTAGTATAGTTACAGGGGGGATTGAAGCTTTCTTT.

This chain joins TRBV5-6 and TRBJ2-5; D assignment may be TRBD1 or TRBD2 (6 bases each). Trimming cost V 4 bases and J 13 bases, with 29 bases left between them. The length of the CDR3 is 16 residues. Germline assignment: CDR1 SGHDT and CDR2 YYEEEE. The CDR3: CASSITFTGRRSPWYF. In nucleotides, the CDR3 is TGTGCCAGCAGCATCACTTTCACAGGGAGGCGGTCTCCTTGGTACTTC.

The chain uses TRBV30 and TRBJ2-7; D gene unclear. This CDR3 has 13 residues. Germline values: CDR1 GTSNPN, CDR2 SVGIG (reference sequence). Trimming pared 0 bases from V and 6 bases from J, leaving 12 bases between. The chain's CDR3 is CAWSVRRWGEQYF. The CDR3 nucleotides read TGTGCCTGGAGTGTACGGCGGTGGGGCGAGCAGTACTTC.

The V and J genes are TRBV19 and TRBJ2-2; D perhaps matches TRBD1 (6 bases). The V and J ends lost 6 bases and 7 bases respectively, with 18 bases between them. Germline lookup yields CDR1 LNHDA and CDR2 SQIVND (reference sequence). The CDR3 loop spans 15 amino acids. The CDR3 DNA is TGTGCCAGTAGGATAACAGGGCCGGGTATCGGGGAGCTGTTTTTT. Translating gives CASRITGPGIGELFF.

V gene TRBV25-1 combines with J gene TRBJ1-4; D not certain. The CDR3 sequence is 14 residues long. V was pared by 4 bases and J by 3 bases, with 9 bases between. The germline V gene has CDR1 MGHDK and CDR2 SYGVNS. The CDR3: CASSGKISNEKLFF. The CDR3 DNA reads TGTGCCAGCAGTGGGAAAATTTCTAATGAAAAACTGTTTTTT.

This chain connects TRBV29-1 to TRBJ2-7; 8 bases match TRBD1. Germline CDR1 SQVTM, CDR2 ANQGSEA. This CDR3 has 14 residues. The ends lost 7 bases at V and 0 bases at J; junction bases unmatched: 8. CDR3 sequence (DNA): TGCAGCGCCTCCCACGGGACAGGCTCCTACGAGCAGTACTTC. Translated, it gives CSASHGTGSYEQYF.

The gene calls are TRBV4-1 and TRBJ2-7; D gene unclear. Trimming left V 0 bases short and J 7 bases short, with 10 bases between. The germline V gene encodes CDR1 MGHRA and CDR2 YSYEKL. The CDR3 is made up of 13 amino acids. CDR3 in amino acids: CASSQDARLEQYF. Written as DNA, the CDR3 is TGCGCCAGCAGCCAAGACGCGCGCTTGGAGCAGTACTTC.

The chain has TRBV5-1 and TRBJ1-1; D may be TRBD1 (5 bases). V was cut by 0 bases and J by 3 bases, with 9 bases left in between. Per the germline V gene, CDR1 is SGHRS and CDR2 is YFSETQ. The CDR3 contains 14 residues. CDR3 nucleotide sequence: TGCGCCAGCAGCTTGGGCCCGGGGGACACTGAAGCTTTCTTT. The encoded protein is CASSLGPGDTEAFF. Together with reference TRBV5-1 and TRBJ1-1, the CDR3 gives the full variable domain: KAGVTQTPRYLIKTRGQQVTLSCSPISGHRSVSWYQQTPGQGLQFLFEYFSETQRNKGNFPGRFSGRQFSNSRSEMNVSTLELGDSALYLCASSLGPGDTEAFFGQGTRLTVV.

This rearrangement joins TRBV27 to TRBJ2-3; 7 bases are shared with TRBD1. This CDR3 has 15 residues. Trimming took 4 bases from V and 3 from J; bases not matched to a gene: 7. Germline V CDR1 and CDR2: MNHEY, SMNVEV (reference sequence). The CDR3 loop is CASSSWTGGTDTQYF. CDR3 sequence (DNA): TGTGCCAGCAGTTCTTGGACAGGCGGGACAGATACGCAGTATTTT.

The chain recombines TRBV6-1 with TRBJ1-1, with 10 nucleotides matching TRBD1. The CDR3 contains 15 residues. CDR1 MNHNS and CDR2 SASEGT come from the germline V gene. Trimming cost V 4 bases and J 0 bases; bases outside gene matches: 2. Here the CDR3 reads CASSAGQGVNTEAFF. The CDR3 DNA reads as TGTGCCAGCAGTGCCGGACAGGGGGTGAACACTGAAGCTTTCTTT.

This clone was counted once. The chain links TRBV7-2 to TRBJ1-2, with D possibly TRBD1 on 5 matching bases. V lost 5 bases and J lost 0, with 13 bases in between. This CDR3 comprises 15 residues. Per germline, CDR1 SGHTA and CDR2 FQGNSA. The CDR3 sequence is CASSRGGSANYGYTF. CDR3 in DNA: TGTGCCAGCAGCCGCGGGGGGTCAGCTAACTATGGCTACACCTTC. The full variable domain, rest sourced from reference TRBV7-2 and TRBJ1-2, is GAGVSQSPSNKVTEKGKDVELRCDPISGHTALYWYRQSLGQGLEFLIYFQGNSAPDKSGLPSDRFSAERTGGSVSTLTIQRTQQEDSAVYLCASSRGGSANYGYTFGSGTRLTVV.

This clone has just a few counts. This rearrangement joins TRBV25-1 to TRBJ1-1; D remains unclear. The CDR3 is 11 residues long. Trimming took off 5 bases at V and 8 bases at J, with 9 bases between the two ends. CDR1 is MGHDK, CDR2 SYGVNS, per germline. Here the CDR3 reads CASSSRVEAFF. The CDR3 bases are TGTGCCAGCAGTTCGAGGGTGGAAGCTTTCTTT. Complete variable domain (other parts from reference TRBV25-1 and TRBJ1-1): EADIYQTPRYLVIGTGKKITLECSQTMGHDKMYWYQQDPGMELHLIHYSYGVNSTEKGDLSSESTVSRIRTEHFPLTLESARPSHTSQYLCASSSRVEAFFGQGTRLTVV.

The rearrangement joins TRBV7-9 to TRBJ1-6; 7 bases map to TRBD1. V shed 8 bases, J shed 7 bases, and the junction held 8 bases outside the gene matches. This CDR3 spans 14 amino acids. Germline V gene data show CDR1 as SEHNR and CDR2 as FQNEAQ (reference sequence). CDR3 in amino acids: CASDTGDTNSPLHF. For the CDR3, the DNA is TGTGCCAGCGACACAGGGGATACGAATTCACCCCTCCACTTT.

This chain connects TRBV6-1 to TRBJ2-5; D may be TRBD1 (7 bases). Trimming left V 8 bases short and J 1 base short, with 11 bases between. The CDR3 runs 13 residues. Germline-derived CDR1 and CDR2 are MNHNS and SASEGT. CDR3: CASGGTAQETQYF. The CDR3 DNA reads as TGTGCCAGCGGAGGGACAGCCCAAGAGACCCAGTACTTC.

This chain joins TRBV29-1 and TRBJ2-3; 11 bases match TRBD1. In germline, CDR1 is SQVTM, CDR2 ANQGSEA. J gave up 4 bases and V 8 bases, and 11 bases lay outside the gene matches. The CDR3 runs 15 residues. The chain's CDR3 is CSYGQGASGADTQYF. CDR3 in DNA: TGCAGCTACGGACAGGGGGCGAGTGGAGCAGATACGCAGTATTTT.

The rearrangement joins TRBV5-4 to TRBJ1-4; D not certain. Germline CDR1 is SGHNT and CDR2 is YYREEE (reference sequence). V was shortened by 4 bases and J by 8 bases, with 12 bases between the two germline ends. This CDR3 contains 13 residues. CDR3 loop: CASSNWAEEKLFF. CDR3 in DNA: TGTGCCAGCAGCAACTGGGCGGAGGAAAAACTGTTTTTT.

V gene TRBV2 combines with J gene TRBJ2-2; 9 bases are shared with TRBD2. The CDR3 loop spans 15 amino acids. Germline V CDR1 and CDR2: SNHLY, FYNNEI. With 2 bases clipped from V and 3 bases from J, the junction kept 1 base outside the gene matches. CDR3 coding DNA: TGTGCCAGCAGTGAACTAGCGGGATACACCGGGGAGCTGTTTTTT. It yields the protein CASSELAGYTGELFF.

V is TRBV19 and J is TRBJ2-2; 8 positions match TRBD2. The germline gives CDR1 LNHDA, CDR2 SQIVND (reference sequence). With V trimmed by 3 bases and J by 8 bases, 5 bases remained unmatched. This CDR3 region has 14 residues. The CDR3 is CASSIPTSAGELFF. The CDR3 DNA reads TGTGCCAGTAGTATCCCGACTAGCGCGGGGGAGCTGTTTTTT.

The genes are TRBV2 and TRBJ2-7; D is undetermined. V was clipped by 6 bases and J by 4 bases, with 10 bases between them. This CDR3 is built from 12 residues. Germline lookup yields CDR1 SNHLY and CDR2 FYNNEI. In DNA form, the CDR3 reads TGTGCCAGCAGCGAACAAATTTACGAGCAGTACTTC. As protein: CASSEQIYEQYF. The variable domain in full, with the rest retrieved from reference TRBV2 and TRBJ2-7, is EPEVTQTPSHQVTQMGQEVILRCVPISNHLYFYWYRQILGQKVEFLVSFYNNEISEKSEIFDDQFSVERPDGSNFTLKIRSTKLEDSAMYFCASSEQIYEQYFGPGTRLTVT.

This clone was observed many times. The DNA of the CDR3 is TGTGCCAGCAGGCAGGGGACTAGCAATCAGCCCCAGCATTTT. Translation gives CASRQGTSNQPQHF. The chain carries TRBV6-6 and TRBJ1-5; a weak D match, TRBD1 (6 bases). Germline-derived CDR1 and CDR2 are MNHNY and SVGAGI (reference sequence). The CDR3 covers 14 residues. V was cut by 6 bases and J by 0 bases, with 9 bases left in between.

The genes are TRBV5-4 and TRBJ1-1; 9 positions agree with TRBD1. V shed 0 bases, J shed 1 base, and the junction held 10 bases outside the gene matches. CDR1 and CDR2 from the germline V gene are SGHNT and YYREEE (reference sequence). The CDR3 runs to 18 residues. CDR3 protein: CASSLDRGLSFSNTEAFF. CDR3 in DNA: TGTGCCAGCAGCTTGGACAGGGGGCTTTCTTTTTCGAACACTGAAGCTTTCTTT. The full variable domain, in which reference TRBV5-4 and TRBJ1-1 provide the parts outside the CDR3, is ETGVTQSPTHLIKTRGQQVTLRCSSQSGHNTVSWYQQALGQGPQFIFQYYREEENGRGNFPPRFSGLQFPNYSSELNVNALELDDSALYLCASSLDRGLSFSNTEAFFGQGTRLTVV.

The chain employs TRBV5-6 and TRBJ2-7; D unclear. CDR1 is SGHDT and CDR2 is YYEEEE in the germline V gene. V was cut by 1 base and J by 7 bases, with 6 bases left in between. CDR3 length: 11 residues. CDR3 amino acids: CASSLMGEQYF. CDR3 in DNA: TGTGCCAGCAGCTTGATGGGGGAGCAGTACTTC. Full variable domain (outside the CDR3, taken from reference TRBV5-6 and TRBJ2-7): DAGVTQSPTHLIKTRGQQVTLRCSPKSGHDTVSWYQQALGQGPQFIFQYYEEEERQRGNFPDRFSGHQFPNYSSELNVNALLLGDSALYLCASSLMGEQYFGPGTRLTVT.

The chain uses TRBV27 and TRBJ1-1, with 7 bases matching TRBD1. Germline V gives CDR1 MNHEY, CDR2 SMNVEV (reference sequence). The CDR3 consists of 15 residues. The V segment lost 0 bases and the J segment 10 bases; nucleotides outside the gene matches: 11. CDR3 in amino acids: CASSLSLYRGDGAFF. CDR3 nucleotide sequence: TGTGCCAGCAGTTTATCGCTTTACAGGGGTGATGGAGCTTTCTTT.